The 15 T cell receptor beta chains below all came from one sample that was sequenced in a study of blood T cell dynamics during melanoma immunotherapy. Sequencing used immunoSEQ multiplex PCR; TCRdb keeps in-frame clones, though not all of them. The sample has almost 25,000 clones; 87% are singletons. Sample time point: pre-treatment baseline. Specimen: blood, collected from a patient treated with checkpoint blockade. Receptors originate from a human donor with melanoma.

This rearrangement joins TRBV7-8 to TRBJ2-1; D uncertain. The ends were cut back, 7 bases at V and 8 bases at J, with 9 bases in the middle. CDR1 and CDR2 from the germline V gene are SGHVS and FQNEAQ. The CDR3 has 11 amino acids. CDR3 nucleotides: TGTGCCAGCACCGCCTGGGATGAGCAGTTCTTC. Encoded protein: CASTAWDEQFF.

This chain joins TRBV7-2 and TRBJ2-4; D is ambiguous. The germline CDR1 and CDR2 sequences are SGHTA and FQGNSA. Trimming took off 5 bases at V and 0 bases at J, with 11 bases between the two ends. CDR3 length equals 15 residues. CDR3 residues: CASSKASLAKNIQYF. DNA of the CDR3: TGTGCCAGCAGCAAAGCGTCCCTAGCCAAAAACATTCAGTACTTC.

The gene calls are TRBV9 and TRBJ1-4; D unresolved. V was pared by 2 bases and J by 8 bases, with 10 bases between. Germline CDR1 SGDLS, CDR2 YYNGEE. The CDR3 sequence is 13 residues long. The chain's CDR3 is CASSVAHSEKLFF. The DNA of the CDR3 is TGTGCCAGCAGCGTGGCCCATTCGGAAAAACTGTTTTTT.

This clone was seen once. The chain carries TRBV18 and TRBJ2-5; D is possibly TRBD1 or TRBD2 (5 bases each). Per germline, CDR1 KGHSH and CDR2 LQKENI. The length of the CDR3 is 14 residues. V lost 1 base to trimming and J lost 5 bases, with 11 bases between them. In nucleotides, the CDR3 is TGTGCCAGCTCACCACGGCTGGGGGTTGAGACCCAGTACTTC. Translation gives CASSPRLGVETQYF.

The gene calls are TRBV7-9 and TRBJ2-3; weak D call: TRBD1 (6 bases). Germline-derived CDR1 and CDR2 are SEHNR and FQNEAQ (reference sequence). This CDR3 contains 13 residues. Trimming took 5 bases from V and 8 from J, leaving 14 bases between them. The CDR3 nucleotides are TGTGCCAGCAGCCCATGGGACACCGGTACGCAGTATTTT. The encoded protein is CASSPWDTGTQYF.

The CDR3: CASRTFDRRTGELFF. The CDR3 DNA sequence: TGTGCCAGTAGGACATTCGACAGGCGGACCGGGGAGCTGTTTTTT. The chain is built from TRBV19 and TRBJ2-2; D is perhaps TRBD1 (6 bases). The CDR3 loop spans 15 amino acids. Germline V gene sequence: CDR1 LNHDA, CDR2 SQIVND (reference sequence). Between the trimmed V and J ends, which lost 6 bases and 5 bases, there was a span of 16 bases.

The rearrangement links TRBV5-1 to TRBJ2-1; D might be TRBD1 or TRBD2, each matching 5 bases. V was pared by 2 bases and J by 12 bases, with 21 bases between. This CDR3 is 15 amino acids long. Germline CDR1 reads SGHRS; CDR2 reads YFSETQ. The CDR3 region is CASSFGQTGSRGQFF. CDR3 DNA: TGCGCCAGCAGCTTCGGACAAACGGGATCGCGCGGGCAGTTCTTC.

The chain uses TRBV5-6 and TRBJ2-7, with 14 bases matching TRBD2. Germline values: CDR1 SGHDT, CDR2 YYEEEE. V dropped 4 bases and J dropped 3; count of bases not matched to a gene: 9. The CDR3 runs 17 residues. The CDR3 here is CASSRPGLAGVDYEQYF. CDR3 coding DNA: TGTGCCAGCAGCCGACCGGGACTAGCGGGAGTCGACTACGAGCAGTACTTC.

This clone has only one observation. The chain links TRBV5-4 to TRBJ2-3; 10 bases fit TRBD2. J lost 5 bases, V lost 3 bases, and 12 bases had no gene match. The CDR3 is made up of 17 amino acids. Germline CDR1 reads SGHNT; CDR2 reads YYREEE (reference sequence). The CDR3 spells CASSSFASGRAGDTQYF. The DNA of the CDR3 is TGTGCCAGCAGCTCCTTCGCGAGCGGGAGGGCTGGAGATACGCAGTATTTT.

The chain carries TRBV6-1 and TRBJ2-7, with 10 bases identical to TRBD2. CDR3 length: 15 residues. Per the germline V gene, CDR1 is MNHNS and CDR2 is SASEGT. V shed 4 bases, J shed 5 bases, and the junction held 8 bases outside the gene matches. The CDR3 reads CASSGETSGPDEQYF. CDR3 coding DNA: TGTGCCAGCAGTGGGGAGACTAGCGGGCCGGACGAGCAGTACTTC.

This clone has a handful of counts. The chain links TRBV10-3 to TRBJ2-1; 8 bases fit TRBD1. Trimming took 10 bases from V and 4 from J; bases not matched to a gene: 6. The germline V gene encodes CDR1 ENHRY and CDR2 SYGVKD. This CDR3 has 13 residues. The CDR3 DNA reads as TGTGCCAGTGGACAGGGAGAATACAATGAGCAGTTCTTC. It yields the protein CASGQGEYNEQFF.

V is TRBV6-5 and J is TRBJ2-7; D uncertain. CDR3 length: 13 residues. V lost 7 bases and J 0 bases, leaving 10 bases between the germline ends. Looked up from germline, CDR1 is MNHEY and CDR2 is SVGAGI. This CDR3 reads CASTWDYSYEQYF. The DNA of the CDR3 is TGTGCCAGCACCTGGGATTACTCCTACGAGCAGTACTTC.

V usage is TRBV19 and J usage is TRBJ2-7; TRBD1 might be the D (6 bases). The V end was cut by 4 bases, the J end by 2 bases, with 15 bases between. Germline V gene data show CDR1 as LNHDA and CDR2 as SQIVND (reference sequence). This CDR3 region has 15 residues. Here the CDR3 reads CASSTRPGDPYEQYF. The CDR3 nucleotides are TGTGCCAGTAGTACAAGGCCAGGGGATCCCTACGAGCAGTACTTC.

The chain joins TRBV6-5 to TRBJ2-1; 10 nucleotides align to TRBD1. The ends lost 7 bases at V and 12 bases at J; junction bases unmatched: 12. Germline V CDR1 and CDR2: MNHEY, SVGAGI. This CDR3 comprises 14 residues. Written as DNA, the CDR3 is TGTGCCAGCACCCCCCGGACAGGGGGGCTGCGGCAGTTCTTC. It yields the protein CASTPRTGGLRQFF.

This rearrangement joins TRBV5-1 to TRBJ2-5; the D gene is possibly TRBD1 (6 bases). Germline CDR1 is SGHRS and CDR2 is YFSETQ. V shed 4 bases and J shed 4 bases, with 14 bases lying between them. This CDR3 region has 14 residues. The CDR3 reads CASSKGGGIETQYF. The CDR3, as DNA: TGCGCCAGCAGCAAAGGGGGTGGGATAGAGACCCAGTACTTC.